The 18 T cell receptor beta chains below come from one sample, sequenced in a study of blood T cell repertoires in COVID-19. Here immunoSEQ multiplex PCR was the method, and the copy in TCRdb shows in-frame clones only, minus some. The sample consists of some 140,000 clones, around 81% of them appearing once. Sequenced: peripheral blood. Receptors originate from a woman in her sixties or seventies with active or convalescent COVID-19.

This rearrangement joins TRBV6-5 to TRBJ1-2; 8 bases match TRBD1. CDR3 length equals 13 residues. Trimming at V came to 5 bases and at J to 8 bases, leaving 7 bases not matched to a gene. Germline-derived CDR1 and CDR2 are MNHEY and SVGAGI. In DNA form, the CDR3 reads TGTGCCAGCAGTCGAGGACAGGGTGGGGGCTACACCTTC. Translation gives CASSRGQGGGYTF.

The chain joins TRBV6-4 to TRBJ2-1; 10 positions match TRBD2. This CDR3 has 15 amino acids. The junction had 4 bases not matched to a gene; V was cut back by 4 bases and J by 4 bases. Germline assignment: CDR1 MRHNA and CDR2 SNTAGT. This CDR3 reads CASSVLAGGYNEQFF. As DNA, the CDR3 is TGTGCCAGCAGTGTCTTAGCGGGGGGTTACAATGAGCAGTTCTTC.

V gene TRBV19 combines with J gene TRBJ2-6, with 8 bases aligning to TRBD1. This CDR3 is 16 amino acids long. Germline V gives CDR1 LNHDA, CDR2 SQIVND (reference sequence). V was pared by 3 bases and J by 2 bases, with 3 bases of the junction left unmatched. Written as DNA, the CDR3 is TGTGCCAGTAGTATCCAGGGGGCAGCTGGGGCCAACGTCCTGACTTTC. It encodes CASSIQGAAGANVLTF. The complete variable domain, with remaining parts taken from reference TRBV19 and TRBJ2-6, reads DGGITQSPKYLFRKEGQNVTLSCEQNLNHDAMYWYRQDPGQGLRLIYYSQIVNDFQKGDIAEGYSVSREKKESFPLTVTSAQKNPTAFYLCASSIQGAAGANVLTFGAGSRLTVL.

The V and J genes are TRBV28 and TRBJ2-7, with TRBD2 identical over 7 bases. There are 14 residues in the CDR3. The trim removed 8 bases at V and 1 base at J, leaving 8 bases unmatched. Germline assignment: CDR1 MDHEN and CDR2 SYDVKM. The chain's CDR3 is CASFPTGGSYEQYV. CDR3 in DNA: TGTGCCAGCTTCCCGACGGGGGGATCCTACGAGCAGTACGTC.

The genes are TRBV10-1 and TRBJ1-2; possible D gene TRBD1, 6 bases. Per germline, CDR1 WNHNN and CDR2 SYGVQD (reference sequence). CDR3 length equals 14 residues. V dropped 0 bases and J dropped 8 bases, with 13 bases sitting between them. The CDR3 DNA reads as TGCGCCAGCAGTGAGTCGGACAGCCCGAAGGGCTACACCTTC. The encoded protein is CASSESDSPKGYTF.

This chain joins TRBV28 and TRBJ2-7; TRBD1 agrees at 9 bases. This CDR3 has 14 amino acids. V was clipped by 6 bases and J by 3 bases; unmatched bases: 6. Looked up from germline, CDR1 is MDHEN and CDR2 is SYDVKM. The CDR3: CASRGTGFLYEQYF. CDR3 nucleotides: TGTGCCAGCAGGGGGACAGGGTTCCTCTACGAGCAGTACTTC.

V and J are TRBV2 and TRBJ1-1; 7 nucleotides align to TRBD1. Trimming at V came to 2 bases and at J to 1 base, leaving 4 bases not matched to a gene. The CDR3 sequence is 15 residues long. Germline-derived CDR1 and CDR2 are SNHLY and FYNNEI. CDR3 region: CASSEKGGPNTEAFF. The CDR3 DNA reads as TGTGCCAGCAGTGAAAAAGGGGGCCCGAACACTGAAGCTTTCTTT. The entire variable domain, with the rest obtained from reference TRBV2 and TRBJ1-1, is as follows: EPEVTQTPSHQVTQMGQEVILRCVPISNHLYFYWYRQILGQKVEFLVSFYNNEISEKSEIFDDQFSVERPDGSNFTLKIRSTKLEDSAMYFCASSEKGGPNTEAFFGQGTRLTVV.

This chain links TRBV5-1 with TRBJ2-5; the D gene is possibly TRBD2 (6 bases). This CDR3 region has 17 residues. Germline V gene sequence: CDR1 SGHRS, CDR2 YFSETQ. The ends were cut back, 2 bases at V and 5 bases at J, with 22 bases in the middle. In DNA, the CDR3 is TGCGCCAGCAGCTTCCGACCTCAGGGAGGTAGTGGGGAGACCCAGTACTTC. Translation gives CASSFRPQGGSGETQYF.

This clone was observed once. The chain combines TRBV6-6 with TRBJ2-1; TRBD1 matches 8 bases. The CDR3 contains 14 residues. Germline V gene data show CDR1 as MNHNY and CDR2 as SVGAGI (reference sequence). J lost 6 bases, V lost 2 bases, and 3 bases had no gene match. In DNA, the CDR3 is TGTGCCAGCAGTTACCCGGGACAGGTCAATGAGCAGTTCTTC. Translated: CASSYPGQVNEQFF.

This clone was found once. The rearrangement joins TRBV19 to TRBJ1-1; a weak D match, TRBD1 (5 bases). The length of the CDR3 is 15 residues. V lost 8 bases and J lost 0, with 16 bases in between. The germline CDR1 and CDR2 sequences are LNHDA and SQIVND (reference sequence). In DNA, the CDR3 is TGTGCCAGTCTCCCCGACAGACTGATGAACACTGAAGCTTTCTTT. It encodes CASLPDRLMNTEAFF.

This sequence joins TRBV28 and TRBJ1-3; D is ambiguous. The CDR3 has 13 residues. Trimming pared 6 bases from V and 9 bases from J, leaving 15 bases between. Germline loops: CDR1 MDHEN, CDR2 SYDVKM. The CDR3, as DNA: TGTGCCAGCAGGGGCCGCTCCTTAGGCACCATATATTTT. Residues: CASRGRSLGTIYF.

The rearrangement joins TRBV7-9 to TRBJ2-1; no reliable D call. This CDR3 spans 16 amino acids. Germline CDR1 and CDR2: SEHNR and FQNEAQ (reference sequence). Trimming took off 5 bases at V and 6 bases at J, with 20 bases between the two ends. In nucleotides, the CDR3 is TGTGCCAGCAGCCAGCCCCCTAAAAAACCAGGCAATGAGCAGTTCTTC. Encoded protein: CASSQPPKKPGNEQFF.

The chain combines TRBV7-8 with TRBJ2-5, with 8 bases fitting TRBD2. CDR1 is SGHVS, CDR2 FQNEAQ, per germline. The CDR3 spans 16 residues. V lost 0 bases to trimming and J lost 2 bases; unmatched junction nucleotides: 5. The CDR3 loop reads CASSLAGGGGQETQYF. CDR3 coding DNA: TGTGCCAGCAGCTTAGCTGGGGGCGGGGGGCAAGAGACCCAGTACTTC.

The rearrangement uses TRBV7-2 and TRBJ2-5; 10 positions match TRBD1. The J segment lost 7 bases and the V segment lost 3 bases, leaving 5 bases of the junction unmatched. CDR3 size: 14 residues. Germline values: CDR1 SGHTA, CDR2 FQGNSA. CDR3 sequence (DNA): TGTGCCAGCAGCTTTGGGACAGGGGAGGGGACCCAGTACTTC. This translates into CASSFGTGEGTQYF.

The V gene is TRBV6-1, the J gene TRBJ2-2; 9 nucleotides agree with TRBD2. The germline V gene has CDR1 MNHNS and CDR2 SASEGT. The CDR3 is made up of 16 amino acids. Trimming removed 4 bases from V and 1 base from J; junction bases left unmatched: 4. This CDR3 is CASSATAGGNTGELFF. DNA for the CDR3: TGTGCCAGCAGTGCTACAGCGGGGGGGAACACCGGGGAGCTGTTTTTT.

CDR3 residues: CATSRERGQGYNEQFF. Written as DNA, the CDR3 is TGTGCCACCAGCAGAGAAAGGGGACAGGGTTACAATGAGCAGTTCTTC. This rearrangement joins TRBV15 to TRBJ2-1; 9 nucleotides agree with TRBD1. The V and J ends lost 0 bases and 4 bases, in that order; junction bases with no gene match: 4. Germline CDR1 reads LNHNV; CDR2 reads YYDKDF (reference sequence). The CDR3 covers 16 residues. Combining the CDR3 with reference TRBV15 and TRBJ2-1 gives the whole variable domain DAMVIQNPRYQVTQFGKPVTLSCSQTLNHNVMYWYQQKSSQAPKLLFHYYDKDFNNEADTPDNFQSRRPNTSFCFLDIRSPGLGDTAMYLCATSRERGQGYNEQFFGPGTRLTVL.

V gene TRBV2 combines with J gene TRBJ2-7; tentative D call: TRBD1 (5 bases). Germline V gene data show CDR1 as SNHLY and CDR2 as FYNNEI. V gave up 7 bases and J gave up 3 bases, with 13 bases separating them. This CDR3 contains 13 residues. This CDR3 is CASTWGAGYEQYF. The CDR3 coding sequence is TGTGCCAGCACCTGGGGCGCCGGCTACGAGCAGTACTTC.

The count of this clone is one. This chain uses TRBV7-3 with TRBJ2-3; D perhaps matches TRBD2 (5 bases). V lost 2 bases and J lost 3, with 12 bases in between. The CDR3 is made up of 15 amino acids. Germline CDR1 and CDR2: SGHTA and FQGTGA. Here the CDR3 reads CASSLQRDPTDTQYF. The CDR3 nucleotides are TGTGCCAGCAGCTTACAGAGGGATCCAACAGATACGCAGTATTTT.